This T cell receptor beta chain was captured in a study of T cell changes during pregnancy in multiple sclerosis. Profiling relied on immunoSEQ multiplex PCR, and the TCRdb table lists in-frame clones only, not all of them. Among roughly 25,000 clones listed, around nine tenths were seen once. Trimming took 3 bases from V and 4 from J; bases not matched to a gene: 10. Germline V gene lookup returns CDR1 SQVTM and CDR2 ANQGSEA. The length of the CDR3 is 16 residues. The input for sequencing was CD8+ T cells from peripheral blood mononuclear cells, taken in the first trimester of pregnancy. This chain uses TRBV29-1 with TRBJ2-1; 9 bases map to TRBD2. This clonotype was sampled from a female donor in good health, enrolled as a control in a pregnancy study. The CDR3 is CSVEAPSSGTYNEQFF. CDR3 sequence (DNA): TGCAGCGTTGAGGCTCCCTCTAGCGGGACTTACAATGAGCAGTTCTTC.